These 19 T cell receptor beta chains were all obtained from the same sample, sequenced in a study of cytomegalovirus exposure and HLA in healthy donors. The PCR employed 60 Vbeta primers together with 13 Jbeta primers. TCRdb keeps only in-frame clones here, not all; method: immunoSEQ multiplex PCR. In the table there are 150,000 to 250,000 clones, 82% of which are singletons. Sequencing input: PBMCs. The receptors stem from a boy aged 2 to 10 in good health and CMV-seronegative.

The sample holds one count of this clone. The genes are TRBV28 and TRBJ2-7, with TRBD1 matching 8 bases. The CDR3 loop spans 13 amino acids. Looked up from germline, CDR1 is MDHEN and CDR2 is SYDVKM. After removal of 6 bases from V and 2 bases from J, the junction contained 3 bases not matched to a gene. The CDR3 DNA sequence: TGTGCCAGCAGGGGACAGGTCCCCTACGAGCAGTACTTC. It yields the protein CASRGQVPYEQYF.

The chain employs TRBV5-4 and TRBJ2-3; 9 bases are shared with TRBD1. This CDR3 is built from 14 residues. Germline V gene lookup returns CDR1 SGHNT and CDR2 YYREEE (reference sequence). The V segment lost 6 bases and the J segment 1 base; nucleotides outside the gene matches: 3. CDR3 DNA sequence: TGTGCCAGCAATCGGGACAGGGGCACAGATACGCAGTATTTT. This translates into CASNRDRGTDTQYF.

This clone has a single count. The V and J genes are TRBV6-5 and TRBJ2-3, with TRBD2 matching over 7 bases. Germline CDR1 reads MNHEY; CDR2 reads SVGAGI. The trim removed 4 bases at V and 5 bases at J, leaving 6 bases unmatched. The CDR3 covers 14 residues. The CDR3 DNA follows: TGTGCCAGCAGTTCCGGACTAGATGAAGATACGCAGTATTTT. It is translated as CASSSGLDEDTQYF.

The chain carries TRBV21-1 and TRBJ2-7; the DNA was not used to check the table's D call, TRBD1. TRBV21-1 is a known pseudogene. The CDR3 runs to 15 residues. CDR3 loop: CASSPGQRSSYEQYF. CDR3 DNA sequence: TGTGCCAGCAGCCCGGGACAGCGTAGCTCCTACGAGCAGTACTTC.

This chain links TRBV4-2 with TRBJ1-2, with D possibly TRBD1 on 5 matching bases. The V gene's germline CDR1 is LGHNA and CDR2 YNFKEQ. The CDR3 consists of 14 residues. Trimming pared 5 bases from V and 4 bases from J, leaving 14 bases between. In nucleotides, the CDR3 is TGTGCCAGCAGCGGGGAGGGGCAGGGCTATGGCTACACCTTC. Translation gives CASSGEGQGYGYTF.

The V and J genes are TRBV15 and TRBJ2-3; D perhaps matches TRBD2 (6 bases). V was shortened by 8 bases and J by 6 bases, with 18 bases between the two germline ends. Germline-derived CDR1 and CDR2 are LNHNV and YYDKDF (reference sequence). The CDR3 spans 14 residues. The CDR3: CATRERLSGDTQYF. DNA for the CDR3: TGTGCCACCCGGGAGCGCCTCTCCGGGGATACGCAGTATTTT.

The CDR3: CASRGRGETQYF. CDR3 in DNA: TGTGCCAGCAGGGGCAGGGGAGAGACCCAGTACTTC. The V call is TRBV5-6, the J call TRBJ2-5; possibly TRBD1 for D (6 bases). Germline CDR1 reads SGHDT; CDR2 reads YYEEEE. The CDR3 length is 12 residues. V was shortened by 5 bases and J by 4 bases, with 9 bases between the two germline ends.

The chain recombines TRBV7-9 with TRBJ2-1; 9 nucleotides align to TRBD2. This CDR3 is 18 amino acids long. The germline gives CDR1 SEHNR, CDR2 FQNEAQ (reference sequence). With 5 bases clipped from V and 5 bases from J, the junction kept 16 bases outside the gene matches. In nucleotides, the CDR3 is TGTGCCAGCAGCCAGGGGAGGGCTAGCGGGGCCCCCAACAATGAGCAGTTCTTC. Translation gives CASSQGRASGAPNNEQFF.

The chain joins TRBV18 to TRBJ2-1, with a possible D match to TRBD2 (7 bases). V was shortened by 0 bases and J by 2 bases, with 14 bases between the two germline ends. The CDR3 has 17 residues. CDR1 is KGHSH and CDR2 is LQKENI in the germline V gene. This chain's CDR3 is CASSPPSGGGPYNEQFF. In nucleotides, the CDR3 is TGTGCCAGCTCACCACCCTCGGGCGGGGGCCCCTACAATGAGCAGTTCTTC.

The V call is TRBV5-6, the J call TRBJ1-5, with D uncertain. Germline-derived CDR1 and CDR2 are SGHDT and YYEEEE. Trimming took 3 bases from V and 1 from J, leaving 11 bases between them. This CDR3 region has 15 residues. The CDR3 loop is CASSSAGLSNQPQHF. The CDR3 DNA is TGTGCCAGCAGCTCAGCGGGGTTGAGCAATCAGCCCCAGCATTTT. The complete variable domain, with remaining parts taken from reference TRBV5-6 and TRBJ1-5, reads DAGVTQSPTHLIKTRGQQVTLRCSPKSGHDTVSWYQQALGQGPQFIFQYYEEEERQRGNFPDRFSGHQFPNYSSELNVNALLLGDSALYLCASSSAGLSNQPQHFGDGTRLSIL.

CDR3 sequence: CAWSVGVGYGYTF. CDR3 coding DNA: TGTGCCTGGAGTGTAGGGGTCGGGTATGGCTACACCTTC. The chain links TRBV30 to TRBJ1-2, with TRBD1 as a possible D gene (5 bases). Per germline, CDR1 GTSNPN and CDR2 SVGIG (reference sequence). CDR3 length equals 13 residues. Trimming cost V 0 bases and J 5 bases, with 10 bases left between them.

The chain carries TRBV7-2 and TRBJ1-1; D possibly corresponds to TRBD1 (5 bases). The CDR3 consists of 16 residues. Trimming removed 2 bases from V and 7 bases from J, with 20 bases in between. CDR1 is SGHTA, CDR2 FQGNSA, per germline. The CDR3, as DNA: TGTGCCAGCAGCTTAAGGGTAGGCAGGGCCACCTTTGAAGCTTTCTTT. Translating it yields CASSLRVGRATFEAFF. The whole variable domain, filled in from reference TRBV7-2 and TRBJ1-1, reads GAGVSQSPSNKVTEKGKDVELRCDPISGHTALYWYRQSLGQGLEFLIYFQGNSAPDKSGLPSDRFSAERTGGSVSTLTIQRTQQEDSAVYLCASSLRVGRATFEAFFGQGTRLTVV.

V gene TRBV6-5 combines with J gene TRBJ1-2; no clear D gene. The germline V gene has CDR1 MNHEY and CDR2 SVGAGI. Trimming removed 5 bases from V and 2 bases from J, with 12 bases in between. This CDR3 has 14 amino acids. The CDR3 nucleotides read TGTGCCAGCAGTACCGATTGGAGGAACTATGGCTACACCTTC. It translates to CASSTDWRNYGYTF.

This sequence joins TRBV9 and TRBJ2-1; tentative D call: TRBD2 (7 bases). The CDR3 is 16 residues long. The germline V gene encodes CDR1 SGDLS and CDR2 YYNGEE. The germline V and J ends were trimmed by 2 bases and 6 bases, with 18 bases remaining between them. The CDR3 coding sequence is TGTGCCAGCAGCGTTGGGGCGGGGGCCAAATTCAATGAGCAGTTCTTC. Protein product: CASSVGAGAKFNEQFF.

This chain connects TRBV7-6 to TRBJ1-1; maybe TRBD1 (6 bases). The CDR3 length is 13 residues. Germline CDR1 SGHVS, CDR2 FNYEAQ. Between the trimmed V and J ends, which lost 1 base and 3 bases, there was a span of 6 bases. CDR3 residues: CASSLDRDTEAFF. CDR3 nucleotides: TGTGCCAGCAGCTTAGACAGGGACACTGAAGCTTTCTTT.

The V gene is TRBV21-1, the J gene TRBJ1-2; the table's D gene call, TRBD1, was not cross checked with the DNA. TRBV21-1 is a listed pseudogene. This CDR3 region has 17 residues. The chain's CDR3 is CASSNSVPIQDNYGYTF. In nucleotides, the CDR3 is TGTGCCAGCAGCAATTCCGTGCCAATCCAGGATAACTATGGCTACACCTTC.

J is TRBJ2-4 and V is TRBV7-3; the D gene is possibly TRBD2 (6 bases). The ends were cut back, 5 bases at V and 9 bases at J, with 8 bases in the middle. CDR3 length: 11 amino acids. From germline, CDR1 is SGHTA and CDR2 FQGTGA. The CDR3 spells CASSRGGIQYF. CDR3 in DNA: TGTGCCAGCAGCCGGGGAGGCATTCAGTACTTC.

The V gene is TRBV5-4, the J gene TRBJ2-2, with D possibly matching TRBD1 (6 bases). Trimming shortened V by 2 bases and J by 2 bases, and 10 bases separated the two germline ends. The length of the CDR3 is 15 residues. Per germline, CDR1 SGHNT and CDR2 YYREEE (reference sequence). For the CDR3, the DNA is TGTGCCAGCAGCTTCAGGACAGCCAACACCGGGGAGCTGTTTTTT. Translated, it gives CASSFRTANTGELFF.

The chain couples TRBV18 to TRBJ1-2; D not resolved. Germline CDR1 reads KGHSH; CDR2 reads LQKENI. V was pared by 2 bases and J by 0 bases, with 7 bases between. The CDR3 is made up of 14 amino acids. The CDR3 protein is CASSPVGANYGYTF. The CDR3 nucleotides read TGTGCCAGCTCACCAGTTGGAGCTAACTATGGCTACACCTTC.